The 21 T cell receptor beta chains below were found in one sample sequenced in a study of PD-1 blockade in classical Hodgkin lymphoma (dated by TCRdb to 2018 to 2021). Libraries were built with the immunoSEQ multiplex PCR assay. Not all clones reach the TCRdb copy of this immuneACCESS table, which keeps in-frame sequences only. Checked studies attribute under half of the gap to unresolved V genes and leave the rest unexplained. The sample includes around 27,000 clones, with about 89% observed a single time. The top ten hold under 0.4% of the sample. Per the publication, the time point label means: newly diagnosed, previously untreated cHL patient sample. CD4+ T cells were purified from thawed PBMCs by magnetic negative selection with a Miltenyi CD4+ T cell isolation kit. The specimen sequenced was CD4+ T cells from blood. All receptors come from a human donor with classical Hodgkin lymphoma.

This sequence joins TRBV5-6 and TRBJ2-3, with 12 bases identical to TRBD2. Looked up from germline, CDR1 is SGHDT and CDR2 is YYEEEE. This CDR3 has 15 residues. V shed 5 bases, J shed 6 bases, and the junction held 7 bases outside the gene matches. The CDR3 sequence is CASSSSGRAWDTQYF. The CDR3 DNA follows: TGTGCCAGCAGTTCTAGCGGGAGGGCCTGGGATACGCAGTATTTT. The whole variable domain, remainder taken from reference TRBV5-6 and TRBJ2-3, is DAGVTQSPTHLIKTRGQQVTLRCSPKSGHDTVSWYQQALGQGPQFIFQYYEEEERQRGNFPDRFSGHQFPNYSSELNVNALLLGDSALYLCASSSSGRAWDTQYFGPGTRLTVL.

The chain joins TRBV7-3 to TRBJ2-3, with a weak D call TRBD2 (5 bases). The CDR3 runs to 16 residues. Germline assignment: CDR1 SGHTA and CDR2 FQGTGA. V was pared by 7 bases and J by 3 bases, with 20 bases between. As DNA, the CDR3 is TGTGCCAGCAAGATAGGGCCGGGGAGTGGAACAGATACGCAGTATTTT. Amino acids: CASKIGPGSGTDTQYF.

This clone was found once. The DNA for the CDR3 is TGTGCCAGCAGCTCCGGGCTGAGGAACGAAAAACTGTTTTTT. Protein: CASSSGLRNEKLFF. J is TRBJ1-4 and V is TRBV11-2; no definite D call. CDR1 and CDR2 (germline): SGHAT, FQNNGV. Deletions cut 4 bases from V and 8 bases from J, with 14 bases between. The CDR3 is made up of 14 amino acids.

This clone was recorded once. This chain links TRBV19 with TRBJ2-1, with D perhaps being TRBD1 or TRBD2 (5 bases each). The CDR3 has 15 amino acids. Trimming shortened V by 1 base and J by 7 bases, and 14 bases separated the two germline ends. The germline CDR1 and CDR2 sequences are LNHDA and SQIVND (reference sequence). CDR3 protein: CASSIGFGAQNEQFF. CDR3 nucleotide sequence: TGTGCCAGTAGTATAGGTTTCGGGGCCCAAAATGAGCAGTTCTTC.

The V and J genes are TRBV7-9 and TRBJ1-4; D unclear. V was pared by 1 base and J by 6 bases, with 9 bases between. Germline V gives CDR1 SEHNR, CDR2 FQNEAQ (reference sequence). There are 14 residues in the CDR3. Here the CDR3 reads CASSLGIRDEKLFF. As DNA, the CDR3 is TGTGCCAGCAGCTTAGGGATTAGGGATGAAAAACTGTTTTTT.

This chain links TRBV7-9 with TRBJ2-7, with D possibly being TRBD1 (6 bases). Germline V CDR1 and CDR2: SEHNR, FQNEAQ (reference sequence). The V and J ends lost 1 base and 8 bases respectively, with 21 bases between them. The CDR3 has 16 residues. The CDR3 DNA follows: TGTGCCAGCAGCTTAGTAGGAGGACAGATACTTACGAAGCAGTACTTC. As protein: CASSLVGGQILTKQYF.

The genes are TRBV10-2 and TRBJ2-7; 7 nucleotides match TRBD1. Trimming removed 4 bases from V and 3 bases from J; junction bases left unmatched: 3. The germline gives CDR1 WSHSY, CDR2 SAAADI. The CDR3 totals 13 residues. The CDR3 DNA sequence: TGCGCCAGCAGTGGTGGGACAGTCTACGAGCAGTACTTC. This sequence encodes CASSGGTVYEQYF.

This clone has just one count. The CDR3 DNA is TGCGCCAGCAGGAGCGACAGTGAGTCCTACGAGCAGTACTTC. This encodes CASRSDSESYEQYF. The J gene is TRBJ2-7, the V gene TRBV5-1; a possible D gene is TRBD1 (5 bases). CDR3 length: 14 amino acids. Per germline, CDR1 SGHRS and CDR2 YFSETQ. Trimming left V 5 bases short and J 1 base short, with 13 bases between.

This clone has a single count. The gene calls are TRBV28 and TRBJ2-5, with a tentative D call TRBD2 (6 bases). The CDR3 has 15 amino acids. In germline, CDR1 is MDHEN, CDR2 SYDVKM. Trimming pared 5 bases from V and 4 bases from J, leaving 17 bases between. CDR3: CASSPDAGRGETQYF. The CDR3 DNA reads TGTGCCAGCAGTCCGGACGCGGGAAGAGGAGAGACCCAGTACTTC.

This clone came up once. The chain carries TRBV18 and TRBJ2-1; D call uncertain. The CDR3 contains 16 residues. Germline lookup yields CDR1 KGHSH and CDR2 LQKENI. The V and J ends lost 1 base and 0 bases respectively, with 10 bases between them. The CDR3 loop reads CASSPRSESSYNEQFF. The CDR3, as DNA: TGTGCCAGCTCACCACGGAGCGAGAGCTCCTACAATGAGCAGTTCTTC. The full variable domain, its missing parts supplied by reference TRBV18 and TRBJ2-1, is NAGVMQNPRHLVRRRGQEARLRCSPMKGHSHVYWYRQLPEEGLKFMVYLQKENIIDESGMPKERFSAEFPKEGPSILRIQQVVRGDSAAYFCASSPRSESSYNEQFFGPGTRLTVL.

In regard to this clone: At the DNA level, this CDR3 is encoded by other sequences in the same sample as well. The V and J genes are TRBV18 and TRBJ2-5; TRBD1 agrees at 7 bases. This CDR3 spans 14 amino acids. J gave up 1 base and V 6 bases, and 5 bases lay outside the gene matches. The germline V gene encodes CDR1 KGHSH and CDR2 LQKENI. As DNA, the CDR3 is TGTGCCAGCTCGCCGGCAGGGGGCCAAGAGACCCAGTACTTC. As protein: CASSPAGGQETQYF. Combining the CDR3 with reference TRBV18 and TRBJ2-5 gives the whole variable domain NAGVMQNPRHLVRRRGQEARLRCSPMKGHSHVYWYRQLPEEGLKFMVYLQKENIIDESGMPKERFSAEFPKEGPSILRIQQVVRGDSAAYFCASSPAGGQETQYFGPGTRLLVL.

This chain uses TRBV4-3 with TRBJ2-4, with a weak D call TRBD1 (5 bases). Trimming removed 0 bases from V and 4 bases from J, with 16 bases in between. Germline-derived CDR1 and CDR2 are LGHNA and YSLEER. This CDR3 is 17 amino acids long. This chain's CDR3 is CASSQDEWGKGKNIQYF. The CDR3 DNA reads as TGCGCCAGCAGCCAAGATGAATGGGGCAAAGGGAAAAACATTCAGTACTTC.

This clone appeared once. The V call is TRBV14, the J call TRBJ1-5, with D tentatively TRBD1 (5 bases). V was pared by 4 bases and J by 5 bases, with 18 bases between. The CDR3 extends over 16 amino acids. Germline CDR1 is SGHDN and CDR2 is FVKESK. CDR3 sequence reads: CASSPLERGDDQPQHF. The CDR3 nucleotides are TGTGCCAGCAGCCCACTCGAGCGGGGGGACGATCAGCCCCAGCATTTT.

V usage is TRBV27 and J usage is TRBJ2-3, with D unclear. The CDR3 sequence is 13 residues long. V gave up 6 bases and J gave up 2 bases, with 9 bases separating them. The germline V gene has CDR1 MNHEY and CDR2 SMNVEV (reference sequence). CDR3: CASSPINTDTQYF. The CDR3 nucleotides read TGTGCCAGCAGCCCTATAAACACAGATACGCAGTATTTT.

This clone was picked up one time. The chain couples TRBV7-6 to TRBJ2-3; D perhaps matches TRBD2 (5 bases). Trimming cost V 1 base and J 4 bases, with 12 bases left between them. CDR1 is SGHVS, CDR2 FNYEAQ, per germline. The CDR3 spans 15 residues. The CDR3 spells CASSLGVAAADTQYF. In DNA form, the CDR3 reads TGTGCCAGCAGCTTAGGGGTAGCAGCGGCAGATACGCAGTATTTT.

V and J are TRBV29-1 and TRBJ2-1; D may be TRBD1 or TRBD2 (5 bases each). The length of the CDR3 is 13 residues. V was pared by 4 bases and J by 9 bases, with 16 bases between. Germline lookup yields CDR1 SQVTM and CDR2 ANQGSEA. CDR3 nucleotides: TGCAGCGTTGGGACCGCTGGGGACGGTGAGCAGTTCTTC. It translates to CSVGTAGDGEQFF.

The CDR3 DNA reads TGTGCCAGTAGTACCACGGGGGGGAACAATGAGCAGTTCTTC. Amino acid sequence: CASSTTGGNNEQFF. The chain employs TRBV19 and TRBJ2-1; TRBD2 matches 8 bases. Germline loops: CDR1 LNHDA, CDR2 SQIVND (reference sequence). Germline trimming cut 4 bases from V and 5 bases from J; bases unmatched to any gene: 4. The CDR3 length is 14 residues. Together with reference TRBV19 and TRBJ2-1, the CDR3 gives the full variable domain: DGGITQSPKYLFRKEGQNVTLSCEQNLNHDAMYWYRQDPGQGLRLIYYSQIVNDFQKGDIAEGYSVSREKKESFPLTVTSAQKNPTAFYLCASSTTGGNNEQFFGPGTRLTVL.

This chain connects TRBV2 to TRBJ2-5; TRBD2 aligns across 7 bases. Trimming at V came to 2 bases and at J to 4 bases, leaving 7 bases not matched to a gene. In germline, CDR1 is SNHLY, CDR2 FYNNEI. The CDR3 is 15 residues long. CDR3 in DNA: TGTGCCAGCAGTGAATTGGCGGGAGAGTCAGAGACCCAGTACTTC. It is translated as CASSELAGESETQYF.

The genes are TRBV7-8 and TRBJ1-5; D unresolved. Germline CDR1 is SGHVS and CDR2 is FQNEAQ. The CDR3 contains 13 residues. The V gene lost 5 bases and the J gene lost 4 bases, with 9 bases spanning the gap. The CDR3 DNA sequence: TGTGCCAGCAGCGTAAACCTAAATCAGCCCCAGCATTTT. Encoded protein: CASSVNLNQPQHF.

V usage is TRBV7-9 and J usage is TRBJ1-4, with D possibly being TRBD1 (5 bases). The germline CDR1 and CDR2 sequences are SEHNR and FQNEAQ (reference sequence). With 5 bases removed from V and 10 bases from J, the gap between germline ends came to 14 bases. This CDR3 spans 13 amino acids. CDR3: CASSPGSRGKLFF. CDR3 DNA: TGTGCCAGCAGCCCGGGATCTAGGGGAAAACTGTTTTTT.

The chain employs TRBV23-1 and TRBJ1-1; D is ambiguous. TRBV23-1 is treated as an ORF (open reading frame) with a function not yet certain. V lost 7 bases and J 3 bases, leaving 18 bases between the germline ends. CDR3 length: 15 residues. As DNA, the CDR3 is TGCGCCAGCATCTGTACGTTCGGGGAGGACACTGAAGCTTTCTTT. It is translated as CASICTFGEDTEAFF.